These 8 T cell receptor beta chains originate from one sample sequenced in a study of Ad26.COV2.S vaccination and SARS-CoV-2 variants (dated by TCRdb to about 2021). The library was prepared using the immunoSEQ multiplex PCR assay. TCRdb obtained this table from immuneACCESS and retained in-frame rearrangements with V and J assigned. These tables miss some clones; where compared with another copy, unresolved V genes account for less than half of the shortfall, and the remainder is unexplained. The sample records about 680,000 clones, roughly nine tenths of which are singletons. Roughly 1.5% of the sample is held by the ten biggest clonotypes. Per the publication, the treatment or condition label means: around 19 received Ad26.COV2.S at low or high dose, single or two shots; about five received placebo; per-sample allocation not given. For vaccine and placebo recipients, repertoires were sequenced using samples collected on day 63 after the first injection.

Sequenced here: peripheral blood, sampled in a trial of Ad26.COV2.S vaccine versus placebo. These receptors originate from a person between 18 and 65 years old who received the Ad26.COV2.S COVID-19 vaccine or a placebo.

The chain is built from TRBV7-9 and TRBJ2-3; possibly TRBD1 for D (6 bases). The CDR3 is 14 amino acids. V was trimmed by 0 bases and J by 8 bases, leaving 12 bases between them. Germline lookup yields CDR1 SEHNR and CDR2 FQNEAQ (reference sequence). For the CDR3, the DNA is TGTGCCAGCAGCTTAGCCGAAGTCAGGGGTACGCAGTATTTT. Its translation is CASSLAEVRGTQYF.

The gene calls are TRBV30 and TRBJ2-3; D not resolved. Per germline, CDR1 GTSNPN and CDR2 SVGIG (reference sequence). Trimming left V 0 bases short and J 2 bases short, with 9 bases between. The length of the CDR3 is 14 residues. The CDR3 here is CAWSVMSATDTQYF. CDR3 DNA: TGTGCCTGGAGTGTAATGTCCGCCACAGATACGCAGTATTTT.

This clone has a single count. The rearrangement uses TRBV19 and TRBJ2-3; 9 bases match TRBD2. CDR3 length: 18 amino acids. The germline V gene encodes CDR1 LNHDA and CDR2 SQIVND (reference sequence). The V and J ends lost 4 bases and 4 bases, in that order; junction bases with no gene match: 15. CDR3 loop: CASSTLILAGGASDTQYF. In DNA, the CDR3 is TGTGCCAGTAGTACTCTAATTTTGGCGGGAGGGGCCTCAGATACGCAGTATTTT.

This clone was counted once. The rearrangement joins TRBV19 to TRBJ2-1, with 12 bases identical to TRBD2. J was trimmed by 7 bases and V by 6 bases; bases with no gene match: 10. The CDR3 spans 16 residues. From germline, CDR1 is LNHDA and CDR2 SQIVND (reference sequence). The CDR3 sequence: CASSLYIGTSGNEQFF. The CDR3 nucleotides are TGTGCCAGTAGCTTATATATTGGGACTAGCGGGAATGAGCAGTTCTTC.

V is TRBV14 and J is TRBJ2-2, with D uncertain. The germline V and J ends were trimmed by 3 bases and 3 bases, with 14 bases remaining between them. Germline CDR1 reads SGHDN; CDR2 reads FVKESK. The CDR3 consists of 16 residues. The CDR3 is CASSHQLRKDTGELFF. CDR3 in DNA: TGTGCCAGCAGCCACCAGCTAAGGAAGGACACCGGGGAGCTGTTTTTT.

The gene calls are TRBV7-9 and TRBJ1-6; D not resolved. CDR1 SEHNR and CDR2 FQNEAQ come from the germline V gene (reference sequence). The CDR3 runs 14 residues. V lost 2 bases and J 5 bases, leaving 7 bases between the germline ends. CDR3 loop: CASSLNRNNSPLHF. The CDR3, as DNA: TGTGCCAGCAGCTTAAACAGAAATAATTCACCCCTCCACTTT. Full variable domain (remainder filled in from reference TRBV7-9 and TRBJ1-6): DTGVSQNPRHKITKRGQNVTFRCDPISEHNRLYWYRQTLGQGPEFLTYFQNEAQLEKSRLLSDRFSAERPKGSFSTLEIQRTEQGDSAMYLCASSLNRNNSPLHFGNGTRLTVT.

The rearrangement joins TRBV19 to TRBJ2-5, with 7 nucleotides matching TRBD1. This CDR3 contains 14 residues. V lost 9 bases and J lost 4; bases outside the gene matches: 11. Germline V lookup: CDR1 LNHDA, CDR2 SQIVND (reference sequence). The CDR3 reads CASSEQGEGETQYF. The CDR3 DNA reads TGTGCCAGCTCGGAGCAGGGGGAAGGAGAGACCCAGTACTTC.

This rearrangement joins TRBV5-1 to TRBJ2-1; TRBD2 is a possible D gene (6 bases). Germline CDR1 SGHRS, CDR2 YFSETQ. The V end was cut by 0 bases, the J end by 4 bases, with 20 bases between. This CDR3 comprises 18 residues. The CDR3 reads CASSLGIRGRRLYNEQFF. CDR3 DNA sequence: TGCGCCAGCAGCTTGGGTATACGAGGGAGGCGTCTTTACAATGAGCAGTTCTTC.